The source of this T cell receptor (beta chain) is a study of molecular identifiers for immune sequencing clone quantification. Whole-study results and caveats: Whereas naive cells kept under 1% of molecules in clones above 20 RNA copies, such clones held over 99% in effectors. Highly expanded clone sizes could be underestimated through barcode sharing by identical TCR molecules. Jurkat TCR RNA spiked in from one cell could reportedly be detected among 1 million or so naive cells.

Trimming took 4 bases from V and 1 from J, leaving 21 bases between them. CDR3 length equals 18 residues. CDR1 is MNHEY and CDR2 is SMNVEV in the germline V gene (reference sequence). This clonotype was recorded at least ten times. Its specificity is unknown. Previously described methods and listed TCR primers were employed for the bulk TCR libraries. MiXCR, applied by TCRdb to the PCR reads, yields one record per CDR3 protein. The sample includes under 650,000 distinct CDR3 sequences, approximately 20% of them seen just once. This chain uses TRBV27 with TRBJ2-3; possible D gene TRBD2, 6 bases. Material for sequencing was naive CD8+ T cells from blood, with Jurkat cell RNA spiked in. Stated subset: FACS-sorted CD8+CD4-CCR7+CD45RA+ naive T cells. The clonotype originates from a human donor in good health. Some libraries in this study had Jurkat cell RNA spiked in. In DNA form, the CDR3 reads TGTGCCAGCAGTTCTGTGGTAATTCCAGGCGGGGGCACAGATACGCAGTATTTT. Protein sequence: CASSSVVIPGGGTDTQYF.